These 21 T cell receptor beta chains were all obtained from the same sample, sequenced in a study of Ad26.COV2.S vaccination and SARS-CoV-2 variants. Regarding treatment: about 20 received Ad26.COV2.S at low or high dose, single or two shots; about 5 received placebo; per-sample allocation not given. Vaccine and placebo recipients were sampled on day 63 after the first injection. Sequencing used immunoSEQ multiplex PCR; TCRdb keeps in-frame clones, though not all of them. The sample has hundreds of thousands of clones, 80% to 95% seen once. Source: peripheral blood, taken in a trial of Ad26.COV2.S vaccine versus placebo. The origin of the receptors is a person aged 18-60 years who received the Ad26.COV2.S COVID-19 vaccine or a placebo.

This clone has more than one count but fewer than ten. The V gene is TRBV3-1 (or the pseudogene TRBV3-2), the J gene TRBJ2-3, with D perhaps matching TRBD2 (6 bases). Trimming removed 2 bases at V and 3 bases at J, with 24 bases between. Germline CDR1 and CDR2: LGHDT and YNNKEL (reference sequence). The CDR3 has 19 amino acids. The CDR3 protein is CASSQPTFPSPAGTDTQYF. The CDR3 DNA follows: TGTGCCAGCAGCCAACCCACCTTCCCCAGCCCCGCGGGAACAGATACGCAGTATTTT.

The chain is built from TRBV7-2 and TRBJ2-7; D is unclear. The CDR3 length is 12 residues. Germline V CDR1 and CDR2: SGHTA, FQGNSA. V was clipped by 3 bases and J by 3 bases, with 6 bases between them. CDR3 residues: CASSLTDYEQYF. In DNA, the CDR3 is TGTGCCAGCAGCTTGACCGACTACGAGCAGTACTTC.

CDR3 DNA sequence: TGTGCCAGCAGCTTAGTTGGGACAGGAATCACAGATACGCAGTATTTT. Residues: CASSLVGTGITDTQYF. The rearrangement joins TRBV7-6 to TRBJ2-3; TRBD1 agrees at 8 bases. Unmatched junction bases numbered 5, after V lost 1 base and J lost 2 bases. CDR3 length: 16 amino acids. The germline V gene has CDR1 SGHVS and CDR2 FNYEAQ.

The chain recombines TRBV6-2 or TRBV6-3 with TRBJ1-5, with D perhaps TRBD1 (6 bases). The V gene's germline CDR1 is MNHEY and CDR2 SVGEGT. V lost 2 bases and J 7 bases, leaving 15 bases between the germline ends. The CDR3 covers 15 residues. The CDR3 loop is CASSYPGGGEQPQHF. The CDR3 nucleotides are TGTGCCAGCAGTTACCCGGGAGGGGGTGAACAGCCCCAGCATTTT.

The genes are TRBV30 and TRBJ2-1; TRBD2 aligns across 9 bases. The germline V gene encodes CDR1 GTSNPN and CDR2 SVGIG (reference sequence). Germline trimming cut 3 bases from V and 5 bases from J; bases unmatched to any gene: 20. The CDR3 covers 19 residues. CDR3 residues: CAWRGPLAGAIGYNNEQFF. CDR3 DNA sequence: TGTGCCTGGAGGGGCCCGTTAGCGGGAGCCATAGGGTACAACAATGAGCAGTTCTTC.

The V and J genes are TRBV28 and TRBJ2-2, with D possibly being TRBD1 (5 bases). This CDR3 spans 13 amino acids. The germline gives CDR1 MDHEN, CDR2 SYDVKM. The V end lost 4 bases, the J end lost 6 bases, and 9 bases lay between the germline ends. The CDR3 DNA follows: TGTGCCAGCAGTTCAGGGCGGTCCGGGGAGCTGTTTTTT. It encodes CASSSGRSGELFF.

The V gene is TRBV7-2, the J gene TRBJ2-1; TRBD2 is a possible D gene (5 bases). CDR3 length: 11 residues. The germline V and J ends were trimmed by 7 bases and 9 bases, with 10 bases remaining between them. CDR1 SGHTA and CDR2 FQGNSA come from the germline V gene. CDR3 coding DNA: TGTGCCAGCAAAACCAGCGGTGAGCAGTTCTTC. This gives the protein CASKTSGEQFF.

This chain joins TRBV18 and TRBJ2-1; D perhaps matches TRBD2 (5 bases). Germline CDR1 reads KGHSH; CDR2 reads LQKENI. Trimming pared 6 bases from V and 5 bases from J, leaving 14 bases between. This CDR3 comprises 14 residues. The CDR3, as DNA: TGTGCCAGCTCGTACATAGGGCGGGACAATGAGCAGTTCTTC. It encodes CASSYIGRDNEQFF.

The V gene is TRBV4-3, the J gene TRBJ1-2; D is perhaps TRBD1 (6 bases). The CDR3 extends over 14 amino acids. Germline V gene sequence: CDR1 LGHNA, CDR2 YSLEER. V was cut by 4 bases and J by 7 bases, with 16 bases left in between. Here the CDR3 reads CASSPLGGGSGYTF. The CDR3 region has the DNA TGCGCCAGCAGCCCCCTAGGAGGGGGAAGTGGCTACACCTTC.

The CDR3 DNA reads TGTGCCAGCAGTTACCCCGGGAGCAACAATGAGCAGTTCTTC. It codes for CASSYPGSNNEQFF. J is TRBJ2-1 and V is TRBV6-2 or TRBV6-3, with D possibly TRBD2 on 6 matching bases. Germline CDR1 reads MNHEY; CDR2 reads SVGEGT. V was pared by 2 bases and J by 5 bases, with 10 bases between. The CDR3 has 14 amino acids.

This chain joins TRBV11-2 and TRBJ2-7; TRBD1 is a possible D gene (5 bases). V was clipped by 7 bases and J by 2 bases, with 27 bases between them. The CDR3 is made up of 18 amino acids. Germline V lookup: CDR1 SGHAT, CDR2 FQNNGV. CDR3 protein: CASNPEDTEESGPYEQYF. The CDR3 nucleotides read TGTGCCAGCAACCCAGAGGACACGGAAGAATCCGGCCCCTACGAGCAGTACTTC.

The chain has TRBV7-9 and TRBJ2-2; 8 nucleotides agree with TRBD1. The trim removed 5 bases at V and 6 bases at J, leaving 17 bases unmatched. In germline, CDR1 is SEHNR, CDR2 FQNEAQ (reference sequence). The CDR3 covers 18 residues. CDR3 residues: CASSVLWGAGGFSGELFF. CDR3 DNA: TGTGCCAGCAGCGTATTGTGGGGAGCAGGGGGCTTCTCCGGGGAGCTGTTTTTT.

The gene calls are TRBV5-4 and TRBJ2-2, with TRBD2 matching 9 bases. V lost 2 bases, J lost 6 bases, and 11 bases stayed unmatched. The CDR3 spans 17 residues. Per germline, CDR1 SGHNT and CDR2 YYREEE (reference sequence). In DNA form, the CDR3 reads TGTGCCAGCAGCTTTCATACCGGGACTAGCTTAGCCGGGGAGCTGTTTTTT. Translating gives CASSFHTGTSLAGELFF.

This clone was recorded only once. The CDR3 reads CASKPQGIYGYTF. The CDR3 nucleotides read TGTGCCAGCAAGCCGCAGGGAATTTATGGCTACACCTTC. The rearrangement uses TRBV5-4 and TRBJ1-2, with D tentatively TRBD1 (5 bases). Germline CDR1 reads SGHNT; CDR2 reads YYREEE (reference sequence). V shed 6 bases and J shed 5 bases, with 14 bases lying between them. The CDR3 is 13 amino acids.

The chain combines TRBV24-1 with TRBJ2-5; D remains ambiguous. The CDR3 loop spans 17 amino acids. Germline CDR1 reads KGHDR; CDR2 reads SFDVKD. Trimming removed 0 bases at V and 3 bases at J, with 16 bases between. CDR3 residues: CATSDLASTAVEETQYF. The CDR3 DNA sequence: TGTGCCACCAGTGATTTGGCTAGTACGGCTGTCGAAGAGACCCAGTACTTC.

The CDR3 nucleotides are TGTGCCACCAGCAGAAAGAGGGAACCCGGGGCCAACGTCCTGACTTTC. Its translation: CATSRKREPGANVLTF. This sequence joins TRBV15 and TRBJ2-6, with D perhaps matching TRBD2 (5 bases). The CDR3 is 16 amino acids. Trimming removed 2 bases at V and 4 bases at J, with 12 bases between. Germline CDR1 LNHNV, CDR2 YYDKDF (reference sequence).

The rearrangement links TRBV19 to TRBJ1-3; TRBD1 matches at 9 bases. V lost 4 bases and J lost 1; bases outside the gene matches: 11. The CDR3 length is 18 residues. Germline V gives CDR1 LNHDA, CDR2 SQIVND (reference sequence). CDR3 DNA sequence: TGTGCCAGTAGTACATCCGGGACAGGGACTTGGTCTGGAAACACCATATATTTT. Its protein is CASSTSGTGTWSGNTIYF. The full variable domain, rest sourced from reference TRBV19 and TRBJ1-3, is DGGITQSPKYLFRKEGQNVTLSCEQNLNHDAMYWYRQDPGQGLRLIYYSQIVNDFQKGDIAEGYSVSREKKESFPLTVTSAQKNPTAFYLCASSTSGTGTWSGNTIYFGEGSWLTVV.

The J gene is TRBJ1-5, the V gene TRBV28, with D maybe TRBD1 (5 bases). The CDR3 is 12 residues long. Germline values: CDR1 MDHEN, CDR2 SYDVKM. Trimming cost V 6 bases and J 4 bases, with 7 bases left between them. CDR3 loop: CASRGVNQPQHF. DNA of the CDR3: TGTGCCAGCAGAGGGGTAAATCAGCCCCAGCATTTT.

The chain recombines TRBV7-9 with TRBJ2-1; D assignment may be TRBD1 or TRBD2 (6 bases each). Trimming left V 1 base short and J 5 bases short, with 12 bases between. The CDR3 contains 15 residues. Germline CDR1 and CDR2: SEHNR and FQNEAQ (reference sequence). The CDR3: CASSLVGGLNNEQFF. CDR3 nucleotide sequence: TGTGCCAGCAGCTTAGTGGGGGGCTTAAACAATGAGCAGTTCTTC.

This chain joins TRBV30 and TRBJ2-5; 10 bases are shared with TRBD2. There are 13 residues in the CDR3. The germline gives CDR1 GTSNPN, CDR2 SVGIG (reference sequence). V dropped 5 bases and J dropped 3; count of bases not matched to a gene: 3. The chain's CDR3 is CAWGTSAKETQYF. DNA of the CDR3: TGTGCCTGGGGGACTAGCGCTAAAGAGACCCAGTACTTC. Full variable domain (missing parts from reference TRBV30 and TRBJ2-5): SQTIHQWPATLVQPVGSPLSLECTVEGTSNPNLYWYRQAAGRGLQLLFYSVGIGQISSEVPQNLSASRPQDRQFILSSKKLLLSDSGFYLCAWGTSAKETQYFGPGTRLLVL.

The chain recombines TRBV5-1 with TRBJ1-2; maybe TRBD1 (6 bases). The CDR3 has 14 amino acids. Germline loops: CDR1 SGHRS, CDR2 YFSETQ. V lost 0 bases to trimming and J lost 6 bases, with 12 bases between them. The CDR3 is CASSLGQVLDGYTF. The CDR3 DNA reads TGCGCCAGCAGCTTGGGACAGGTTCTTGATGGCTACACCTTC.